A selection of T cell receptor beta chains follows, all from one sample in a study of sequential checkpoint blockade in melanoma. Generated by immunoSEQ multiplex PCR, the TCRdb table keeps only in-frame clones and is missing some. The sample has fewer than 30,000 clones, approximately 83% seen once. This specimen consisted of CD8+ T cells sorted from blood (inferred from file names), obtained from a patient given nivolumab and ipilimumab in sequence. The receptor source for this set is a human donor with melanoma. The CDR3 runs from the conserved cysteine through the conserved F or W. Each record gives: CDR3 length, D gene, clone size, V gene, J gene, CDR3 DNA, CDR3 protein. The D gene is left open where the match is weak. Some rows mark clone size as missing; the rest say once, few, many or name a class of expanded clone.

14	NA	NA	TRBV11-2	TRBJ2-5	TGTGCCAGCAGCTTAGATCAGGGTTTAGAGACCCAGTACTTC	CASSLDQGLETQYF
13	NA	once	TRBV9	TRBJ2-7	TGTGCCAGCAGCGTAGCTCATGCAGGGGAGCAGTACTTC	CASSVAHAGEQYF
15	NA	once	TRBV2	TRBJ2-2	TGTGCCAGCAGTGGAGGCACTTCTAACACCGGGGAGCTGTTTTTT	CASSGGTSNTGELFF
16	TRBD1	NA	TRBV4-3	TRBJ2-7	TGCGCCAGCAGCCAAGGGGGGACAGGGGGGATCTACGAGCAGTACTTC	CASSQGGTGGIYEQYF
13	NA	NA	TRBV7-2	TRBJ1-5	TGTGCCAGCAGCTTAGCAGGGGCACAGCCCCAGCATTTT	CASSLAGAQPQHF
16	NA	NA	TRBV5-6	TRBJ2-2	TGTGCCAGCAGCTTGATGCTACAGGGTAACACCGGGGAGCTGTTTTTT	CASSLMLQGNTGELFF
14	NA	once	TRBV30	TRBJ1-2	TGTGCCTGGAGCGGAACAGGGTTTGACTATGGCTACACCTTC	CAWSGTGFDYGYTF
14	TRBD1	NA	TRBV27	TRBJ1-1	TGTGCCAGTAAACCTCAGGGGGCAAACACTGAAGCTTTCTTT	CASKPQGANTEAFF
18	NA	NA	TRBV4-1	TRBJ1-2	TGCGCCAGCAGCCAAGCTTCTCAGGGAAACTCACCTATCTATGGCTACACCTTC	CASSQASQGNSPIYGYTF
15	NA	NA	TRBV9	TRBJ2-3	TGTGCCAGCAGCCCACAGCGGGTTGGCACAGATACGCAGTATTTT	CASSPQRVGTDTQYF